Listed below are T cell receptor beta chains from one sample, sequenced in a study of Ad26.COV2.S vaccination and SARS-CoV-2 variants. Libraries were prepared by immunoSEQ multiplex PCR; TCRdb keeps only in-frame clonotypes and omits some of them. This sample carries about 400,000 clones, about 89% of them seen once, and the ten largest clones take under 2%. Sequenced here: peripheral blood, sampled in a trial of Ad26.COV2.S vaccine versus placebo. These receptors came from a person aged 18-60 years who received the Ad26.COV2.S COVID-19 vaccine or a placebo. CDR3s include the opening cysteine and the closing phenylalanine or tryptophan. D genes are given only for firm matches. Not all rows give a size; the values are once, few, many and, for expanded clones, a class.

CASSFAGHQETQYF TGTGCCAGCAGTTTCGCAGGACACCAAGAGACCCAGTACTTC . . TRBJ2-5 TRBV27
CASSLPSLDEQFF TGCGCCAGCAGCTTGCCTAGTTTAGATGAGCAGTTCTTC . . TRBJ2-1 TRBV5-1
CASSRGQTINEKLFF TGTGCCAGCAGTCGGGGACAGACGATTAATGAAAAACTGTTTTTT TRBD1 . TRBJ1-4 TRBV27
CASSSGLDYGYTF TGTGCCAGCAGTTCAGGGTTGGACTATGGCTACACCTTC . once TRBJ1-2 TRBV6-5
CASSEGTNYEQYF TGTGCCAGCAGTGAAGGGACAAACTACGAGCAGTACTTC . . TRBJ2-7 TRBV2
CASSAGLAGWHGTDTQYF TGTGCCAGCAGCGCCGGACTAGCGGGATGGCACGGCACAGATACGCAGTATTTT TRBD2 . TRBJ2-3 TRBV9
CASSSGAVGDYEQYF TGCGCCAGCAGTTCGGGGGCCGTAGGGGACTACGAGCAGTACTTC . . TRBJ2-7 TRBV5-1
CASSFFTELLFF TGTGCCAGCAGCTTCTTCACAGAATTACTGTTTTTT . . TRBJ1-4 TRBV7-9
CASRQIAGGHKNIQYF TGTGCCAGCAGACAAATAGCGGGAGGGCACAAAAACATTCAGTACTTC TRBD2 . TRBJ2-4 TRBV28
CASSQSGTGMRETQYF TGCGCCAGCAGTCAGTCCGGGACAGGGATGCGAGAGACCCAGTACTTC TRBD1 . TRBJ2-5 TRBV23-1
CASLSRNSYNEQFF TGTGCCAGCCTTTCGAGGAACTCCTACAATGAGCAGTTCTTC . . TRBJ2-1 TRBV6-5
CASSRRVGTGELFF TGTGCCAGCAGTCGTAGGGTGGGAACCGGGGAGCTGTTTTTT . . TRBJ2-2 TRBV6-6
CVRSPGTSPYEQYF TGTGTCAGAAGCCCAGGGACTAGTCCCTACGAGCAGTACTTC . . TRBJ2-7 TRBV7-5
CASSPRPGQPANYGYTF TGTGCCAGCAGCCCTCGTCCGGGACAACCTGCTAACTATGGCTACACCTTC . . TRBJ1-2 TRBV14
CASSPDVLGSNTEAFF TGCGCCAGCAGCCCGGACGTCCTAGGGTCGAACACTGAAGCTTTCTTT . . TRBJ1-1 TRBV10-1
CASSLTPYEQYF TGTGCCAGCAGCCTCACACCCTACGAGCAGTACTTC . . TRBJ2-7 TRBV11-3
CATSVTSGSYEQYF TGTGCCACCAGTGTGACTAGCGGCTCCTACGAGCAGTACTTC TRBD2 . TRBJ2-7 TRBV15
CASSPIRGSVPQETQYF TGTGCCAGCAGCCCCATTCGCGGCAGTGTCCCTCAAGAGACCCAGTACTTC . . TRBJ2-5 TRBV3-1/TRBV3-2
CATSSGGRETQYF TGTGCCACCAGTTCGGGGGGTAGAGAGACCCAGTACTTC TRBD2 . TRBJ2-5 TRBV24-1
CASSRLTEGETQYF TGTGCCAGCAGCCGACTCACCGAGGGCGAGACCCAGTACTTC . . TRBJ2-5 TRBV7-9
CASSLGLRAGTSYEQYF TGTGCCAGCAGCTTAGGGCTCAGGGCAGGGACTTCCTACGAGCAGTACTTC . once TRBJ2-7 TRBV7-2
CASSLFVAAGSGNTIYF TGTGCCAGCAGTTTATTTGTTGCAGCCGGCTCTGGAAACACCATATATTTT . . TRBJ1-3 TRBV28
CASSLGLAGGPYEQFF TGCGCCAGCAGCTTGGGACTAGCGGGAGGGCCTTATGAGCAGTTCTTC TRBD2 . TRBJ2-1 TRBV5-1
CASRKGGAGELFF TGTGCCAGCAGAAAGGGCGGCGCCGGGGAGCTGTTTTTT . few TRBJ2-2 TRBV6-5
CAISAGFVYEQYF TGTGCCATATCGGCCGGATTTGTCTACGAGCAGTACTTC . . TRBJ2-7 TRBV10-3